The 2 T cell receptor beta chains below come from one sample, sequenced in a study of glioma-infiltrating T cells after dendritic cell vaccination. Method: immunoSEQ multiplex PCR; TCRdb's copy keeps in-frame clones and lacks some. This table has fewer than 100,000 clones, approximately 84% appearing once. The sequencing here drew on blood, taken before dendritic cell vaccination. All receptors come from a human donor with glioblastoma.

The V and J genes are TRBV6-4 and TRBJ2-1; unclear D gene. The CDR3 is 15 amino acids. Between the trimmed V and J ends, which lost 2 bases and 3 bases, there was a span of 11 bases. CDR1 and CDR2 (germline): MRHNA, SNTAGT. The CDR3 loop reads CASSDQSQDYNEQFF. The CDR3 DNA follows: TGTGCCAGCAGTGACCAAAGTCAGGACTACAATGAGCAGTTCTTC.

The table lists this clone with a few counts. CDR3 in DNA: TGTGCCAGCAGTTGGGGGACTGCAGCGCGGTACGAGCAGTACTTC. Its protein product is CASSWGTAARYEQYF. The chain joins TRBV6-1 to TRBJ2-7; tentative D call: TRBD2 (6 bases). The ends were cut back, 5 bases at V and 4 bases at J, with 18 bases in the middle. CDR1 is MNHNS, CDR2 SASEGT, per germline. The CDR3 has 15 residues.